This T cell receptor (beta chain) derives from a study of identifying expanded T cells in peripheral blood. General study findings and limits: Over approximately two and four weeks, about 15 and 19 clones changed, versus around 1.1 between replicates. Clone count variance between approximately 2-week samples rose with total template count.

The assay was immunoSEQ multiplex PCR, and TCRdb's table has in-frame clones only and misses some. Found here are some 91,000 clones, 70% to 90% of them singletons; the top ten hold roughly 4%. The CDR3 consists of 11 residues. The V and J ends lost 3 bases and 6 bases, in that order; junction bases with no gene match: 1. Germline loops: CDR1 GTSNPN, CDR2 SVGIG (reference sequence). No infections or other immune events were documented during collection. The table lists this clone with a few counts. Its antigen is unidentified. V gene TRBV30 combines with J gene TRBJ2-7, with TRBD1 matching 8 bases. Sample: blood. The clonotype was recovered from a person between 18 and 69 years old in good health. The CDR3 reads CAWRDRVEQYF. The CDR3 nucleotides are TGTGCCTGGAGGGACAGGGTCGAGCAGTACTTC.